This passage covers 2 T cell receptor beta chains from one sample sequenced in a study of blood T cell repertoires in COVID-19. Generated by immunoSEQ multiplex PCR, the TCRdb table keeps only in-frame clones and is missing some. The sample consists of 200,000 to 300,000 clones, less than 90% of them appearing once. What was sequenced was peripheral blood. These TCRs come from a man aged 55 to 69 who had recovered from COVID-19.

This clone occurred once. This rearrangement joins TRBV5-1 to TRBJ1-1, with 9 bases fitting TRBD1. With V trimmed by 4 bases and J by 5 bases, 6 bases remained unmatched. The germline V gene encodes CDR1 SGHRS and CDR2 YFSETQ. This CDR3 region has 14 residues. CDR3 sequence: CASSVRDRATEAFF. The CDR3 nucleotides read TGCGCCAGCAGCGTCCGGGACAGGGCGACTGAAGCTTTCTTT.

J is TRBJ1-4 and V is TRBV9, with 7 bases fitting TRBD1. The CDR3 sequence is 15 residues long. V lost 3 bases to trimming and J lost 7 bases; unmatched junction nucleotides: 9. The germline CDR1 and CDR2 sequences are SGDLS and YYNGEE. The CDR3 DNA is TGTGCCAGCAGCGCAGCCCCCCAGGGGGGTGAAAAACTGTTTTTT. Amino acid sequence: CASSAAPQGGEKLFF.